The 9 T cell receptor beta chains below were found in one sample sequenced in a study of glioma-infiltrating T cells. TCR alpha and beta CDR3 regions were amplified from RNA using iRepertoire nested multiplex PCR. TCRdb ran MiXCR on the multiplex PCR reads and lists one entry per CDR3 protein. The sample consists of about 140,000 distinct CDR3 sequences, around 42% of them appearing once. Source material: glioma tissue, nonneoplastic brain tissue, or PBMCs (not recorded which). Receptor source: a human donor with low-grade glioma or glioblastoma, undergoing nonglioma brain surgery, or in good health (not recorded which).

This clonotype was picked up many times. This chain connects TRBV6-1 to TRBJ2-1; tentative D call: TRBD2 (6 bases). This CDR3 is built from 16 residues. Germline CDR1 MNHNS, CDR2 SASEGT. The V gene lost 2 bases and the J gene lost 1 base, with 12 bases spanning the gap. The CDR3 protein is CASSEWDSESYNEQFF. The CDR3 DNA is TGTGCCAGCAGTGAATGGGACTCCGAATCCTACAATGAGCAGTTCTTC.

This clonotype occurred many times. CDR3 in amino acids: CASSAMTDRETQYF. In DNA, the CDR3 is TGTGCCAGCAGTGCAATGACAGACCGGGAGACCCAGTACTTC. The chain employs TRBV6-1 and TRBJ2-5, with D tentatively TRBD1 (5 bases). With 4 bases removed from V and 5 bases from J, the gap between germline ends came to 14 bases. The CDR3 contains 14 residues. Looked up from germline, CDR1 is MNHNS and CDR2 is SASEGT.

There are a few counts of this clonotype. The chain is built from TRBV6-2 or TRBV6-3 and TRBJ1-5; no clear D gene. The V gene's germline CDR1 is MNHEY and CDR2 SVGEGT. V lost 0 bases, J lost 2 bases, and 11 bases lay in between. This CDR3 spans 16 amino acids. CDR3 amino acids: CASSYSSGRGNQPQHF. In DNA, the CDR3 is TGTGCCAGCAGTTACTCGAGCGGAAGAGGCAATCAGCCCCAGCATTTT.

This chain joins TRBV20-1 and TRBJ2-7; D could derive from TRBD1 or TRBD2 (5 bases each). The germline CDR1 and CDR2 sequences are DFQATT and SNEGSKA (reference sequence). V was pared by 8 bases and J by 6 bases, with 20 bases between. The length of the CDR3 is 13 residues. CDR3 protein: CSTEPGPGREQYF. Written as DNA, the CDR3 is TGCAGTACCGAGCCGGGACCGGGTCGCGAGCAGTACTTC.

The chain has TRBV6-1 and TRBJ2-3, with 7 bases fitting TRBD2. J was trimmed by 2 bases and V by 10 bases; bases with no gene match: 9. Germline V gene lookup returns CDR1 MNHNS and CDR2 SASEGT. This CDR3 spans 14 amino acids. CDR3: CAMSASGLTDTQYF. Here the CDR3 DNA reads TGTGCCATGTCCGCTAGCGGACTCACAGATACGCAGTATTTT.

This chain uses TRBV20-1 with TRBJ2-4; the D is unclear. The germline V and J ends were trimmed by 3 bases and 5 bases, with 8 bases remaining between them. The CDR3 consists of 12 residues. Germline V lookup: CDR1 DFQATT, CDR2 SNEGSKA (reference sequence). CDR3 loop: CSASQDQNIQYF. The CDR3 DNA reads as TGCAGTGCTAGCCAGGACCAAAACATTCAGTACTTC.

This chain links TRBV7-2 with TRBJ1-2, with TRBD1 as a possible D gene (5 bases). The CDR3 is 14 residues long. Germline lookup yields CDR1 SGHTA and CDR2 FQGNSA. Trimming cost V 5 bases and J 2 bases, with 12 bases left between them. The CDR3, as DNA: TGTGCCAGCAGCCAAGGGACGGGGAACTATGGCTACACCTTC. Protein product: CASSQGTGNYGYTF. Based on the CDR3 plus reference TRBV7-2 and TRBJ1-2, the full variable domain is GAGVSQSPSNKVTEKGKDVELRCDPISGHTALYWYRQSLGQGLEFLIYFQGNSAPDKSGLPSDRFSAERTGGSVSTLTIQRTQQEDSAVYLCASSQGTGNYGYTFGSGTRLTVV.

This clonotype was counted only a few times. The CDR3 DNA follows: TGTGCCAGCAGCTTAATCCTAGCGGGAGCAGCAGATACGCAGTATTTT. It encodes CASSLILAGAADTQYF. V usage is TRBV7-6 and J usage is TRBJ2-3; 10 positions match TRBD2. This CDR3 spans 16 amino acids. CDR1 is SGHVS and CDR2 is FNYEAQ in the germline V gene. The trim removed 2 bases at V and 4 bases at J, leaving 6 bases unmatched.

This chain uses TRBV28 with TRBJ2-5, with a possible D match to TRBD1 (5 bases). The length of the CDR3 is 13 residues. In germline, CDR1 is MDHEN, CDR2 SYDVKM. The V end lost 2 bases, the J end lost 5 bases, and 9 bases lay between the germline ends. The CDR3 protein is CASSLGAEETQYF. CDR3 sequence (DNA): TGTGCCAGCAGTTTAGGGGCTGAGGAGACCCAGTACTTC. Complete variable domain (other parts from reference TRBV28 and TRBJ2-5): DVKVTQSSRYLVKRTGEKVFLECVQDMDHENMFWYRQDPGLGLRLIYFSYDVKMKEKGDIPEGYSVSREKKERFSLILESASTNQTSMYLCASSLGAEETQYFGPGTRLLVL.